A single sample gave rise to the 10 T cell receptor beta chains below, sequenced in a study of cytomegalovirus exposure and HLA in healthy donors. Clones were sequenced by immunoSEQ multiplex PCR, and TCRdb holds only the in-frame ones, with some missing. This sample has approximately 200,000 clones; approximately 90% occur once, and the top ten carry approximately 0.99%. Sequenced: PBMCs. These receptors were obtained from a woman between 18 and 30 years old in good health and CMV-seronegative.

V gene TRBV27 combines with J gene TRBJ2-3, with D tentatively TRBD2 (6 bases). V was trimmed by 4 bases and J by 2 bases, leaving 19 bases between them. The CDR3 length is 17 residues. The germline CDR1 and CDR2 sequences are MNHEY and SMNVEV (reference sequence). CDR3 bases: TGTGCCAGCAGTTCCACCCGGGTAGCGGTCCACACAGATACGCAGTATTTT. Translation: CASSSTRVAVHTDTQYF.

V gene TRBV27 combines with J gene TRBJ1-3, with 9 bases that match TRBD1. CDR3 length: 15 residues. Unmatched junction bases numbered 4, after V lost 6 bases and J lost 1 base. In germline, CDR1 is MNHEY, CDR2 SMNVEV (reference sequence). CDR3 sequence reads: CASRPQGASGNTIYF. CDR3 DNA: TGTGCCAGCAGGCCACAGGGGGCTTCTGGAAACACCATATATTTT.

This clone was seen a single time. The V call is TRBV6-1, the J call TRBJ2-1, with 10 bases lining up with TRBD2. This CDR3 has 14 amino acids. The germline V gene has CDR1 MNHNS and CDR2 SASEGT. The J segment lost 6 bases and the V segment lost 6 bases, leaving 5 bases of the junction unmatched. The CDR3 DNA reads as TGTGCCAGCAGCTGGACTAGCGGCCGCAATGAGCAGTTCTTC. Residues: CASSWTSGRNEQFF.

The J gene is TRBJ1-1, the V gene TRBV5-4, with TRBD1 identical over 7 bases. V dropped 2 bases and J dropped 10; count of bases not matched to a gene: 5. Looked up from germline, CDR1 is SGHNT and CDR2 is YYREEE (reference sequence). The CDR3 loop spans 12 amino acids. In nucleotides, the CDR3 is TGTGCCAGCAGCTTACGAGGGGGCAGAGCTTTCTTT. Amino acid sequence: CASSLRGGRAFF.

This clone came up a few times. This chain connects TRBV29-1 to TRBJ2-7; TRBD2 aligns across 8 bases. The germline V gene encodes CDR1 SQVTM and CDR2 ANQGSEA. J lost 0 bases, V lost 4 bases, and 5 bases had no gene match. The CDR3 covers 14 residues. In DNA, the CDR3 is TGCAGCGTTGGATTAGCGGGAAACTCCTACGAGCAGTACTTC. Its translation: CSVGLAGNSYEQYF.

V is TRBV6-1 and J is TRBJ2-2, with 7 bases fitting TRBD2. Germline lookup yields CDR1 MNHNS and CDR2 SASEGT. The CDR3 has 15 residues. The junction had 7 bases not matched to a gene; V was cut back by 5 bases and J by 4 bases. CDR3 bases: TGTGCCAGCAGTACCTGGGCGGGAGCCACCGGGGAGCTGTTTTTT. Amino acids: CASSTWAGATGELFF.

The rearrangement joins TRBV4-1 to TRBJ1-1; 8 bases align to TRBD1. J gave up 7 bases and V 4 bases, and 8 bases lay outside the gene matches. Germline V gene lookup returns CDR1 MGHRA and CDR2 YSYEKL. This CDR3 contains 14 residues. Here the CDR3 reads CASSPQRGQGEAFF. The CDR3 DNA reads TGCGCCAGCAGCCCCCAGAGAGGACAGGGTGAAGCTTTCTTT.

The chain carries TRBV5-1 and TRBJ2-1; tentative D call: TRBD1 (5 bases). Trimming left V 2 bases short and J 6 bases short, with 6 bases between. Germline lookup yields CDR1 SGHRS and CDR2 YFSETQ. The CDR3 is 12 amino acids. CDR3 sequence reads: CASSFDSNEQFF. Here the CDR3 DNA reads TGCGCCAGCAGCTTTGACAGCAATGAGCAGTTCTTC. The full variable domain, in which reference TRBV5-1 and TRBJ2-1 provide the parts outside the CDR3, is KAGVTQTPRYLIKTRGQQVTLSCSPISGHRSVSWYQQTPGQGLQFLFEYFSETQRNKGNFPGRFSGRQFSNSRSEMNVSTLELGDSALYLCASSFDSNEQFFGPGTRLTVL.

The chain couples TRBV4-1 to TRBJ1-6, with D maybe TRBD1 (6 bases). The CDR3 consists of 14 residues. With 4 bases removed from V and 13 bases from J, the gap between germline ends came to 17 bases. Germline V gene lookup returns CDR1 MGHRA and CDR2 YSYEKL. CDR3 residues: CASSRWTAPGPLHF. DNA for the CDR3: TGCGCCAGCAGCCGATGGACAGCTCCCGGGCCCCTCCACTTT.

This chain links TRBV5-1 with TRBJ1-4, with 7 bases matching TRBD1. The germline gives CDR1 SGHRS, CDR2 YFSETQ. Germline trimming cut 4 bases from V and 2 bases from J; bases unmatched to any gene: 8. The CDR3 consists of 16 residues. The DNA for the CDR3 is TGCGCCAGCAGCCTCCAGGGACAGCGGACTAATGAAAAACTGTTTTTT. Protein: CASSLQGQRTNEKLFF. The full variable domain, in which reference TRBV5-1 and TRBJ1-4 provide the parts outside the CDR3, is KAGVTQTPRYLIKTRGQQVTLSCSPISGHRSVSWYQQTPGQGLQFLFEYFSETQRNKGNFPGRFSGRQFSNSRSEMNVSTLELGDSALYLCASSLQGQRTNEKLFFGSGTQLSVL.